A single TCR beta chain is shown here with its context. What it binds is not known. The data originate from a study of T-cell memory formation after mild COVID-19. Study overall: TCR clusters showed largely donor specificity. Findings and limits, study-wide: Memory sampled before infection contained some responding clones, suggesting cross-reactive memory joined. Most CD4+ clones that shrank were in CM and EM, while CD8+ ones turned up in EMRA.

From the 5' RACE reads, TCRdb called clonotypes with MiXCR, one entry per CDR3 protein. There are around 300,000 distinct CDR3 sequences in the sample; roughly an eighth occur only once, and around a fifth lies in the top ten. Deletions cut 0 bases from V and 1 base from J, with 9 bases between. This CDR3 has 14 residues. Germline CDR1 and CDR2: DFQATT and SNEGSKA (reference sequence). J is TRBJ2-5 and V is TRBV20-1; tentatively, D is TRBD2 (5 bases). The sample comprised PBMCs or a T cell subset sorted from them (not recorded which). The origin of this receptor is a young man who had mild COVID-19 (a few samples of this study predate the infection). Cell type and time point are not known. The CDR3 is CSAREFGVQETQYF. CDR3 in DNA: TGCAGTGCTAGAGAGTTCGGGGTCCAAGAGACCCAGTACTTC.